This T cell receptor beta chain was sequenced for a study of OX40 agonist ivuxolimab in advanced cancers. Study details: Given to patients was ivuxolimab, an agonistic anti-OX40 (CD134) antibody. With a range of roughly 20 to 90, age averaged approximately 55 years, and around 80% were male.

The assay was immunoSEQ multiplex PCR, and TCRdb's table has in-frame clones only and misses some. The table includes around 26,000 clones, more than 60% detected once. This clone was seen a handful of times. Its cognate antigen is unknown. The sample has other DNA sequences that encode this CDR3 too. Regarding the study as a whole: CD4+ and CD8+ blood T cells expanded clonally by week 6 at 0.1 to 3.0 mg/kg. Partial responders treated at 0.1-3.0 mg/kg exhibited clonal expansion among the lowest measured.

V was cut by 0 bases and J by 0 bases, with 6 bases left in between. The germline V gene encodes CDR1 SGHVS and CDR2 FNYEAQ. The CDR3 is made up of 15 amino acids. This clonotype was sampled from an adult with an advanced solid tumor such as melanoma, head and neck, liver or kidney cancer. The chain is built from TRBV7-6 and TRBJ1-3; D gene unclear. The source material was CD4+ or CD8+ T cells sorted from blood, sampled in a trial of the OX40 agonist ivuxolimab. This CDR3 reads CASSLALGSGNTIYF. The CDR3 nucleotides are TGTGCCAGCAGCTTAGCGCTCGGCTCTGGAAACACCATATATTTT.